This passage covers 18 T cell receptor beta chains from one sample sequenced in a study of tissue T cells after allogeneic stem cell transplantation. Here immunoSEQ multiplex PCR was the method, and the copy in TCRdb shows in-frame clones only, minus some. The table records more than 10,000 clones, approximately 38% of them present only once. Stated time point: mouse harvest day 7 after allogeneic transplant. Tail vein injection delivered 10^7 T-cell-depleted bone marrow cells and 10^6 splenic CD5+ T cells. The sample comprised skin. These TCRs come from a female BALB/c mouse given C57BL/6 T cells with graft-versus-host disease after an allogeneic hematopoietic cell transplant.

On this clone: The genes and germline here are from mouse. The CDR3 end is not reached by the read, which stops 1 residue before it; the germline J gene fills it in. The V gene is TRBV4, the J gene TRBJ1-1, with 7 bases identical to TRBD1. Germline lookup yields CDR1 LGHDT and CDR2 YNNKQL (reference sequence). The trim removed 3 bases at V and 1 base at J, leaving 2 bases unmatched. The CDR3 totals 14 residues. The part of the CDR3 DNA that was read is TGTGCCAGCAGCTACAGGGGGGGAAACACAGAAGTCTTC. It specifies CASSYRGGNTEVF. The CDR3 in full is CASSYRGGNTEVFF. The whole variable domain, remainder taken from reference TRBV4 and TRBJ1-1, is ETAVFQTPNYHVTQVGNEVSFNCKQTLGHDTMYWYKQDSKKLLKIMFSYNNKQLIVNETVPRRFSPQSSDKAHLNLRIKSVEPEDSAVYLCASSYRGGNTEVFFGKGTRLTVV.

About this clone: Gene and germline names: mouse. The read falls 1 residue short of the CDR3 end, and the missing part is taken from the germline J gene. The chain combines TRBV3 with TRBJ1-4; 7 bases line up with TRBD1. V was pared by 5 bases and J by 4 bases, with 4 bases of the junction left unmatched. The CDR3 extends over 14 amino acids. CDR1 and CDR2 (germline): SNHLY, FYNGKV (reference sequence). CDR3 DNA (partial): TGTGCCAGCAGCCGGGACAGAATCAACGAAAGATTATTT. Its translation: CASSRDRINERLF. In full, the CDR3 is CASSRDRINERLFF.

By proportion, this clone is medium-sized (0.01 to 0.1%). The genes are named according to mouse. Read sequence stops 1 residue before the CDR3 end, and the germline J gene provides the missing end. The chain recombines TRBV16 with TRBJ2-7; the D call may be TRBD1 or TRBD2 (5 bases each). The V gene lost 3 bases and the J gene lost 6 bases, with 12 bases spanning the gap. Germline-derived CDR1 and CDR2 are SGHSA and FRNQAP. The CDR3 spans 13 residues. CDR3 sequence reads: CASSFTGAREQYF. The part of the CDR3 DNA that was read is TGTGCAAGCAGCTTTACCGGGGCGCGTGAACAGTAC.

This clone has only a few counts. Each gene name is a mouse one. The read is 1 residue too short to cover the CDR3 end, so that end is filled in from the germline J gene. The chain is built from TRBV26 and TRBJ1-3, with D hard to call. V was shortened by 2 bases and J by 5 bases, with 4 bases between the two germline ends. CDR1 is KGHPV and CDR2 is FQNQEV in the germline V gene (reference sequence). The CDR3 loop spans 12 amino acids. The CDR3: CASSLNRNTLYF. Partial CDR3 DNA: TGTGCCAGCAGTCTGAATCGAAATACGCTCTAT.

This clone occurred once. Gene names are the mouse ones. Read sequence stops 1 residue before the CDR3 end, and the germline J gene provides the missing end. The identical CDR3 is also encoded by other nucleotide sequences in the sample. The rearrangement links TRBV26 to TRBJ2-7; D not resolved. CDR3 size: 12 residues. The V gene lost 0 bases and the J gene lost 4 bases, with 4 bases spanning the gap. Per the germline V gene, CDR1 is KGHPV and CDR2 is FQNQEV (reference sequence). This chain's CDR3 is CASSLSQYEQYF. The CDR3 DNA, read in part, is TGTGCCAGCAGTCTGTCACAGTATGAACAGTAC.

Comments on this clone: Mouse germline and gene names are used. With the read ending 1 residue before the CDR3 end, the germline J gene is used to fill in that end. This chain connects TRBV3 to TRBJ2-3; 7 positions match TRBD2. Germline V gene lookup returns CDR1 SNHLY and CDR2 FYNGKV (reference sequence). The CDR3 covers 15 residues. After removal of 6 bases from V and 1 base from J, the junction contained 7 bases not matched to a gene. The sequenced CDR3 bases are TGTGCCAGCAGTTTCGGGGGGGTGGGTGCAGAAACGCTGTAT. This gives the protein CASSFGGVGAETLY. The whole CDR3 sequence is CASSFGGVGAETLYF.

This clone is medium-sized (0.01 to 0.1%) in the sample. The gene symbols are mouse symbols. Read coverage stops 1 residue before the CDR3 terminus; the germline J gene supplies the remainder. The chain uses TRBV2 and TRBJ2-7; TRBD2 aligns across 7 bases. Trimming at V came to 2 bases and at J to 0 bases, leaving 1 base not matched to a gene. This CDR3 contains 14 residues. CDR1 is LGHNA, CDR2 YSYQKL, per germline. The part of the CDR3 DNA that was read is TGTGCCAGCAGCCAATACTGGGGCTCCTATGAACAGTAC. It is translated as CASSQYWGSYEQY. The whole CDR3 region reads CASSQYWGSYEQYF.

Concerning this clone itself: Gene labels here are mouse ones. The read ends 1 residue shy of where the CDR3 ends; the end is completed using the germline J gene. The gene calls are TRBV12-1 and TRBJ1-1, with 12 bases lining up with TRBD1. Germline trimming cut 0 bases from V and 4 bases from J; bases unmatched to any gene: 5. From germline, CDR1 is SGHSN and CDR2 HYEKVE. The CDR3 sequence is 16 residues long. CDR3 DNA (partial): TGTGCCAGCTCTCTCGGGACAGGGGGCGCGGGCACAGAAGTCTTC. Amino acids: CASSLGTGGAGTEVF. The full CDR3 reads CASSLGTGGAGTEVFF.

As concerns this clone: Mouse germline and gene names are used. With the read ending 1 residue before the CDR3 end, the germline J gene is used to fill in that end. The chain has TRBV13-1 and TRBJ2-5; weak D call: TRBD1 (5 bases). The CDR3 length is 12 residues. V shed 7 bases and J shed 6 bases, with 12 bases lying between them. Germline V gene data show CDR1 as NSHNY and CDR2 as SYGAGN. The CDR3 loop reads CASSVEGDTQYF. CDR3 bases read: TGTGCCAGCTCCGTAGAGGGGGACACCCAGTAC.

Comments on this clone: Gene and germline names: mouse. The CDR3 goes on 1 residue after the read ends, and that part is filled in from the germline J gene. The gene calls are TRBV13-1 and TRBJ1-3; 8 bases line up with TRBD1. Germline CDR1 and CDR2: NSHNY and SYGAGN. V dropped 0 bases and J dropped 4; count of bases not matched to a gene: 6. CDR3 length: 16 residues. The CDR3 bases that were read are TGTGCCAGCAGTGATGTCCAGGGGGCGCTCGGAAATACGCTCTAT. It translates to CASSDVQGALGNTLY. The full CDR3 sequence reads CASSDVQGALGNTLYF.

This clone was seen only once. Any gene name here is a mouse gene name. Sequencing ends 1 residue short of the CDR3 end; the germline J gene provides the rest. The V gene is TRBV16, the J gene TRBJ2-5; D is perhaps TRBD1 (6 bases). V lost 7 bases and J lost 0, with 8 bases in between. The germline gives CDR1 SGHSA, CDR2 FRNQAP. The CDR3 is 13 residues long. The CDR3 spells CASTQGNQDTQYF. The CDR3 DNA, read in part, is TGTGCAAGCACCCAGGGGAACCAAGACACCCAGTAC.

Of note for this clone: The gene names here belong to mouse. With the read ending 1 residue before the CDR3 end, the germline J gene is used to fill in that end. The chain employs TRBV1 and TRBJ1-1, with D maybe TRBD1 (6 bases). Trimming shortened V by 2 bases and J by 1 base, and 11 bases separated the two germline ends. The CDR3 totals 15 residues. CDR1 NSQYPW and CDR2 LRSPGD come from the germline V gene (reference sequence). This CDR3 is CTCSATGRGNTEVFF. The covered CDR3 bases are TGCACCTGCAGTGCAACAGGGAGGGGAAACACAGAAGTCTTC.

As concerns this clone: Gene names and germline match the mouse. With the read ending 1 residue before the CDR3 end, the germline J gene is used to fill in that end. The rearrangement uses TRBV23 and TRBJ2-2; the table names TRBD2, a call not compared with the DNA. Germline CDR1 and CDR2: KGHTA and FQNQQP. The CDR3 runs to 16 residues. The covered CDR3 bases are TGCTCCAGCAGTCTCCGGGACTGGGGGGCCACCGGGCAGCTCTAC. The encoded protein is CSSSLRDWGATGQLY. The whole CDR3 protein is CSSSLRDWGATGQLYF.

About this clone itself: Mouse gene names apply. The read comes to an end 1 residue before the CDR3 does, leaving the germline J gene to fill in the end. The chain employs TRBV3 and TRBJ2-4; 8 nucleotides match TRBD2. This CDR3 is 14 amino acids long. The V and J ends lost 5 bases and 3 bases, in that order; junction bases with no gene match: 4. The germline V gene has CDR1 SNHLY and CDR2 FYNGKV (reference sequence). CDR3 bases read: TGTGCCAGCAGCGACGACTGGGGACAAAACACCTTGTAC. This sequence encodes CASSDDWGQNTLY. The complete CDR3 sequence is CASSDDWGQNTLYF. The whole variable domain, filled in from reference TRBV3 and TRBJ2-4, reads GPKVLQIPSHQIIDMGQMVTLNCDPVSNHLYFYWYKQILGQQMEFLVNFYNGKVMEKSKLFKDQFSVERPDGSYFTLKIQPTALEDSAVYFCASSDDWGQNTLYFGAGTRLSVL.

This clone was seen more than once but under ten times. The listed genes are named as in mouse. The CDR3 extends 1 residue past the end of the read, so its final part is completed from the germline J gene. This chain connects TRBV4 to TRBJ2-2; 11 nucleotides line up with TRBD1. Trimming removed 4 bases from V and 4 bases from J; junction bases left unmatched: 2. This CDR3 has 15 residues. Germline loops: CDR1 LGHDT, CDR2 YNNKQL (reference sequence). The CDR3 bases that were read are TGTGCCAGCAGCTTTGGGACAGGGGGCACCGGGCAGCTCTAC. It specifies CASSFGTGGTGQLY. The whole CDR3 sequence is CASSFGTGGTGQLYF.

In this sample, this clone is medium-sized. Mouse names are used for the genes. The sequenced fragment ends 1 residue before the CDR3 boundary, so the rest is inferred from the germline J gene. The chain couples TRBV13-2 to TRBJ2-7, with D unresolved. The V gene's germline CDR1 is NNHNN and CDR2 SYGAGS (reference sequence). The CDR3 runs to 14 residues. The V end was cut by 3 bases, the J end by 1 base, with 11 bases between. The sequenced part of the CDR3 DNA is TGTGCCAGCGGTGGTCTTGGGAGGTCCTATGAACAGTAC. Translated: CASGGLGRSYEQY. The whole CDR3 sequence reads CASGGLGRSYEQYF.

Worth noting for this clone: All gene names here are mouse names. The observed sequence ends 1 residue before the CDR3 terminus, with the missing tail filled in from the germline J gene. The genes are TRBV5 and TRBJ1-6; TRBD1 agrees at 7 bases. TRBJ1-6 is reported as an ORF; its role is uncertain. V lost 3 bases, J lost 6 bases, and 5 bases stayed unmatched. The CDR3 is 15 amino acids. Germline values: CDR1 LGHNA, CDR2 YNLKQL (reference sequence). Incomplete CDR3 DNA: TGTGCCAGCAGCCACTCCGGGACAGTTAATTCGCCCCTCTAC. It codes for CASSHSGTVNSPLY. The whole CDR3 reads CASSHSGTVNSPLYF.

Points on this clone: Any gene name here is a mouse gene name. The read terminates 1 residue before the CDR3 end, so the remaining end is supplied by the germline J gene. J is TRBJ2-7 and V is TRBV13-3; 10 nucleotides agree with TRBD2. Germline loops: CDR1 NNHDY, CDR2 SYVADS. V shed 4 bases, J shed 4 bases, and the junction held 5 bases outside the gene matches. The CDR3 contains 14 residues. The CDR3 sequence: CASSPGTGDYEQYF. Incomplete CDR3 DNA: TGTGCCAGCAGTCCCGGGACTGGGGATTATGAACAGTAC.